These T cell receptor beta chains were read from a single sample in a study of CD8 T cells in ankylosing spondylitis. TCRdb redid the calling of the 5' RACE reads with MiXCR, one entry per CDR3 protein. Of nearly 250,000 distinct CDR3 sequences in the sample, 32% are singletons; the top ten hold roughly 4.2%. Sample: blood, either unsorted or a sorted T cell fraction (not recorded which). The receptor source for this set is a male donor with ankylosing spondylitis or in good health (not recorded which). CDR3s leave out the opening cysteine and the closing phenylalanine or tryptophan. Fields, in order: V gene, clone size, CDR3 protein. Some rows mark clone size as missing; the rest say once, few, many or name a class of expanded clone.

v_call: TRBV7-2; clone_size: -; cdr3_aa: ASSLSAGDYEKLF
v_call: TRBV20-1; clone_size: few; cdr3_aa: SARAGVGETQY
v_call: TRBV5-5; clone_size: -; cdr3_aa: ASSLAVRTAKFPYGYT
v_call: TRBV3-1; clone_size: -; cdr3_aa: ASSHAGLVYEQY
v_call: TRBV6-1; clone_size: -; cdr3_aa: ASSNAGTLNEQF
v_call: TRBV12-3/TRBV12-4; clone_size: -; cdr3_aa: ASTAGFGPKNIQY
v_call: TRBV7-2; clone_size: -; cdr3_aa: ASSLSGSRTDTQY
v_call: TRBV20-1; clone_size: few; cdr3_aa: SARGDSTDTQY
v_call: TRBV10-2; clone_size: -; cdr3_aa: ASKGTSGTTYQETQY
v_call: TRBV25-1; clone_size: -; cdr3_aa: ASSEYSPSFSGNTIY
v_call: TRBV6-1; clone_size: many; cdr3_aa: ASSEREAGSDTQY
v_call: TRBV20-1; clone_size: few; cdr3_aa: SARDRGMTYEQY
v_call: TRBV10-3; clone_size: -; cdr3_aa: ATRPTTGGTDTQY
v_call: TRBV29-1; clone_size: few; cdr3_aa: SVGRQGATYEQY
v_call: TRBV12-3/TRBV12-4; clone_size: -; cdr3_aa: ASSLRDTLKEQY
v_call: TRBV25-1; clone_size: -; cdr3_aa: ASKRDSREQY
v_call: TRBV20-1; clone_size: many; cdr3_aa: SASLLAGAGDQETQY
v_call: TRBV18; clone_size: -; cdr3_aa: ASSTQGGNQPQH
v_call: TRBV7-9; clone_size: -; cdr3_aa: ASSPQGATNEKLF
v_call: TRBV10-1; clone_size: -; cdr3_aa: ASSELSGGSYNEQF
v_call: TRBV7-9; clone_size: -; cdr3_aa: ASSLRLRQGDGYT
v_call: TRBV28; clone_size: -; cdr3_aa: ASSHWTGGYEQY
v_call: TRBV28; clone_size: -; cdr3_aa: ASRPPWDTENYGYT
v_call: TRBV29-1; clone_size: many; cdr3_aa: SGGDRDHIQY
v_call: TRBV20-1; clone_size: -; cdr3_aa: SAGAGGVLTGAANEQF
v_call: TRBV5-5; clone_size: few; cdr3_aa: ASSSLSQVEAF